This T cell receptor beta chain was observed in a study of CD8 T cells in ankylosing spondylitis. CDR1 SGHDT and CDR2 YYEEEE come from the germline V gene. V lost 3 bases to trimming and J lost 6 bases; unmatched junction nucleotides: 11. The CDR3 is 15 amino acids. TCRdb passed the 5' RACE reads through MiXCR, listing each CDR3 protein once. The sample has just under 350,000 distinct CDR3 sequences; roughly 14% are singletons. The specimen sequenced was blood, either unsorted or a sorted T cell fraction (not recorded which). This chain links TRBV5-6 with TRBJ2-7, with 8 bases aligning to TRBD1. This sequence was found in a male donor with ankylosing spondylitis or in good health (not recorded which). The CDR3: CASSYQRTGYTEQYF. CDR3 coding DNA: TGTGCCAGCAGCTACCAACGGACAGGGTATACCGAGCAGTACTTC.